This passage covers 10 T cell receptor beta chains from one sample sequenced in a study of T cells and Merkel cell carcinoma outcomes. Method: immunoSEQ multiplex PCR; TCRdb's copy keeps in-frame clones and lacks some. The sample shows 12,000 to 15,000 clones, more than 90% of them seen only once. The material sequenced was tumor tissue from Merkel cell carcinoma. The receptors stem from a human donor with Merkel cell carcinoma.

The J gene is TRBJ1-1, the V gene TRBV27; D gene uncertain. Trimming took off 3 bases at V and 3 bases at J, with 17 bases between the two ends. This CDR3 has 16 amino acids. Germline CDR1 MNHEY, CDR2 SMNVEV (reference sequence). The CDR3 coding sequence is TGTGCCAGCAGTTTCAGTTTGGCAGCCCCTTACACTGAAGCTTTCTTT. Encoded protein: CASSFSLAAPYTEAFF.

This clone has only a few counts. CDR3 amino acids: CASTSRGKGAQPQHF. The CDR3 DNA follows: TGTGCCAGCACCAGCCGGGGGAAAGGCGCTCAGCCCCAGCATTTT. The rearrangement links TRBV2 to TRBJ1-5, with a weak D call TRBD1 (5 bases). Germline V lookup: CDR1 SNHLY, CDR2 FYNNEI. The CDR3 length is 15 residues. Trimming took off 7 bases at V and 6 bases at J, with 19 bases between the two ends.

The V call is TRBV30, the J call TRBJ2-1; the D gene is possibly TRBD2 (7 bases). V lost 6 bases to trimming and J lost 8 bases, with 23 bases between them. The CDR3 consists of 15 residues. CDR1 GTSNPN and CDR2 SVGIG come from the germline V gene (reference sequence). The CDR3 here is CACSQGGGSSDEQFF. The CDR3 nucleotides read TGTGCCTGCTCTCAAGGGGGGGGTTCCTCGGATGAGCAGTTCTTC.

The V gene is TRBV5-1, the J gene TRBJ1-1, with 7 bases matching TRBD1. Looked up from germline, CDR1 is SGHRS and CDR2 is YFSETQ. V shed 0 bases, J shed 3 bases, and the junction held 8 bases outside the gene matches. This CDR3 spans 16 amino acids. The CDR3 DNA reads as TGCGCCAGCAGCTTGGGGGGACAGAGGGGTCACACTGAAGCTTTCTTT. Translated: CASSLGGQRGHTEAFF. Supplemented by reference TRBV5-1 and TRBJ1-1, the full variable domain reads KAGVTQTPRYLIKTRGQQVTLSCSPISGHRSVSWYQQTPGQGLQFLFEYFSETQRNKGNFPGRFSGRQFSNSRSEMNVSTLELGDSALYLCASSLGGQRGHTEAFFGQGTRLTVV.

The DNA for the CDR3 is TGTGCCAGCAGCTTGGGCCTCTACAATGAGCAGTTCTTC. Amino acid sequence: CASSLGLYNEQFF. This sequence joins TRBV5-6 and TRBJ2-1; D unclear. V lost 0 bases to trimming and J lost 3 bases, with 4 bases between them. Germline V CDR1 and CDR2: SGHDT, YYEEEE. The CDR3 runs 13 residues.

The chain carries TRBV7-8 and TRBJ1-1; D not resolved. V dropped 3 bases and J dropped 4 bases, with 9 bases sitting between them. The V gene's germline CDR1 is SGHVS and CDR2 FQNEAQ. The CDR3 runs 13 residues. Here the CDR3 DNA reads TGTGCCAGCAGCTTCGCAGGTTCCACTGAAGCTTTCTTT. It specifies CASSFAGSTEAFF.

V is TRBV28 and J is TRBJ1-5; maybe TRBD1 (5 bases). This CDR3 is 14 amino acids long. CDR1 MDHEN and CDR2 SYDVKM come from the germline V gene. V was clipped by 6 bases and J by 2 bases, with 11 bases between them. This chain's CDR3 is CASSDIRGNQPQHF. The CDR3 DNA reads TGTGCCAGCAGCGACATCAGGGGCAATCAGCCCCAGCATTTT.

This clone was detected only once. The V and J genes are TRBV6-5 and TRBJ1-5; D possibly corresponds to TRBD1 (5 bases). The CDR3 covers 13 residues. Trimming shortened V by 6 bases and J by 4 bases, and 10 bases separated the two germline ends. Germline assignment: CDR1 MNHEY and CDR2 SVGAGI. The CDR3 sequence is CASRRDPNQPQHF. The CDR3 DNA follows: TGTGCCAGCAGACGGGACCCAAATCAGCCCCAGCATTTT.

This chain joins TRBV19 and TRBJ1-2; weak D call: TRBD1 (5 bases). The CDR3 contains 16 residues. Trimming removed 3 bases from V and 6 bases from J, with 20 bases in between. Germline assignment: CDR1 LNHDA and CDR2 SQIVND (reference sequence). The CDR3 coding sequence is TGTGCCAGTAGTATTAATATGGGGCTCACTAGGGATGGCTACACCTTC. This gives the protein CASSINMGLTRDGYTF.

The rearrangement joins TRBV15 to TRBJ2-5; D is tentatively TRBD1 or TRBD2 (5 bases each). The CDR3 runs 17 residues. The V and J ends lost 1 base and 2 bases respectively, with 17 bases between them. The germline CDR1 and CDR2 sequences are LNHNV and YYDKDF (reference sequence). The CDR3 bases are TGTGCCACCAGCAGAGTGGGACCACCTTTGGGTCAAGAGACCCAGTACTTC. Protein product: CATSRVGPPLGQETQYF.